Below are 22 T cell receptor beta chains sequenced from a single sample in a study of T cell responses to AZD1222 COVID-19 vaccine. Some clones are missing from TCRdb's copy, which holds only in-frame ones; the method was immunoSEQ multiplex PCR. This sample carries about 73,000 clones, roughly 87% of them seen once, and the ten largest clones take 9.3%. Material: peripheral blood, obtained 28 days after the second AZD1222 dose. The receptors here all came from an adult who received the AZD1222 COVID-19 vaccine.

This clone appeared once. The chain links TRBV5-1 to TRBJ2-2; TRBD1 might be the D (5 bases). V was trimmed by 0 bases and J by 1 base, leaving 10 bases between them. Germline V gene data show CDR1 as SGHRS and CDR2 as YFSETQ. The CDR3 runs 16 residues. CDR3 loop: CASSLAGQLNTGELFF. CDR3 in DNA: TGCGCCAGCAGCTTGGCCGGACAACTGAACACCGGGGAGCTGTTTTTT.

The rearrangement uses TRBV18 and TRBJ2-5, with TRBD2 matching 10 bases. CDR1 and CDR2 from the germline V gene are KGHSH and LQKENI. J lost 3 bases, V lost 3 bases, and 10 bases had no gene match. The CDR3 contains 17 residues. CDR3 in amino acids: CASSPPFPGLAEETQYF. The DNA of the CDR3 is TGTGCCAGCTCACCCCCATTTCCTGGACTAGCGGAAGAGACCCAGTACTTC.

The genes are TRBV7-2 and TRBJ2-5; no clear D. The CDR3 is 13 residues long. Trimming left V 0 bases short and J 3 bases short, with 5 bases between. The germline gives CDR1 SGHTA, CDR2 FQGNSA. The CDR3 sequence is CASSLAWKETQYF. The CDR3 DNA follows: TGTGCCAGCAGCTTAGCATGGAAAGAGACCCAGTACTTC.

This clone was recorded a few times. This rearrangement joins TRBV4-2 to TRBJ2-2; D might be TRBD1 or TRBD2, each matching 5 bases. Germline V gene lookup returns CDR1 LGHNA and CDR2 YNFKEQ. The CDR3 totals 16 residues. V lost 0 bases and J 4 bases, leaving 12 bases between the germline ends. CDR3 coding DNA: TGTGCCAGCAGCCAAGACGGTGGGGGTGCCACCGGGGAGCTGTTTTTT. This gives the protein CASSQDGGGATGELFF.

The V and J genes are TRBV6-2 or TRBV6-3 and TRBJ1-1; D gene uncertain. CDR3 length: 13 amino acids. Trimming stripped 6 bases from V and 1 base from J, with 9 bases between. Germline V gene data show CDR1 as MNHEY and CDR2 as SVGEGT. In DNA, the CDR3 is TGTGCCAGCAGCCCACGACAGAACACTGAAGCTTTCTTT. Protein sequence: CASSPRQNTEAFF.

The rearrangement uses TRBV5-1 and TRBJ1-6, with D perhaps matching TRBD1 (5 bases). Deletions cut 4 bases from V and 5 bases from J, with 13 bases between. The length of the CDR3 is 15 residues. Germline V gene lookup returns CDR1 SGHRS and CDR2 YFSETQ. The CDR3 DNA is TGCGCCAGCAGCCCCGCTGCGGGGCATAATTCACCCCTCCACTTT. Translating gives CASSPAAGHNSPLHF.

The chain uses TRBV25-1 and TRBJ2-1, with TRBD2 matching over 7 bases. CDR1 is MGHDK and CDR2 is SYGVNS in the germline V gene. This CDR3 has 16 residues. Losses at the gene ends were 1 base for V and 3 bases for J; bases not matched to a gene: 6. CDR3 sequence: CASSEWRGKSYNEQFF. CDR3 DNA sequence: TGTGCCAGCAGTGAATGGCGGGGGAAAAGCTACAATGAGCAGTTCTTC.

The V call is TRBV5-1, the J call TRBJ1-2, with 9 bases that match TRBD1. The CDR3 spans 13 residues. Losses at the gene ends were 4 bases for V and 6 bases for J; bases not matched to a gene: 4. Per the germline V gene, CDR1 is SGHRS and CDR2 is YFSETQ. The CDR3 DNA sequence: TGCGCCAGCAGCCCGGACAGGGGAAATGGCTACACCTTC. It encodes CASSPDRGNGYTF.

The chain combines TRBV4-2 with TRBJ1-3, with D unclear. CDR1 is LGHNA, CDR2 YNFKEQ, per germline. Trimming shortened V by 1 base and J by 0 bases, and 10 bases separated the two germline ends. The CDR3 covers 16 residues. CDR3 sequence reads: CASSQVAGSSGNTIYF. The CDR3, as DNA: TGTGCCAGCAGCCAAGTCGCAGGCTCCTCTGGAAACACCATATATTTT.

The chain couples TRBV29-1 to TRBJ2-4; TRBD2 agrees at 7 bases. V gave up 3 bases and J gave up 0 bases; unmatched junction bases: 11. The CDR3 has 17 residues. The germline CDR1 and CDR2 sequences are SQVTM and ANQGSEA. This chain's CDR3 is CSVDIRGGHGAKNIQYF. DNA of the CDR3: TGCAGCGTTGACATCCGGGGAGGGCATGGAGCCAAAAACATTCAGTACTTC.

This chain joins TRBV3-1 (or the pseudogene TRBV3-2) and TRBJ1-2; D unclear. The V gene's germline CDR1 is LGHDT and CDR2 YNNKEL (reference sequence). The ends were cut back, 4 bases at V and 2 bases at J, with 14 bases in the middle. The CDR3 covers 15 residues. CDR3 residues: CASSPGPNTNYGYTF. The CDR3 DNA follows: TGTGCCAGCAGCCCCGGGCCTAACACCAACTATGGCTACACCTTC.

This clone has only a few counts. This sequence joins TRBV30 and TRBJ1-1; unclear D gene. The V end lost 5 bases, the J end lost 2 bases, and 6 bases lay between the germline ends. Germline V lookup: CDR1 GTSNPN, CDR2 SVGIG (reference sequence). This CDR3 has 11 amino acids. The CDR3 region has the DNA TGTGCCTGGGCGGGAAACACTGAAGCTTTCTTT. Amino acid sequence: CAWAGNTEAFF.

Remarks on this clone: This sample also contains other DNA sequences that code for the same CDR3. V and J are TRBV6-5 and TRBJ1-2, with D perhaps TRBD1 (6 bases). In germline, CDR1 is MNHEY, CDR2 SVGAGI. The V and J ends lost 5 bases and 2 bases respectively, with 9 bases between them. The CDR3 covers 13 residues. The CDR3 loop reads CASSTTGNYGYTF. In DNA form, the CDR3 reads TGTGCCAGCAGTACGACAGGCAACTATGGCTACACCTTC.

The chain employs TRBV19 and TRBJ1-2; TRBD1 aligns across 8 bases. Trimming took 10 bases from V and 4 from J; bases not matched to a gene: 11. Germline CDR1 reads LNHDA; CDR2 reads SQIVND (reference sequence). The CDR3 sequence is 14 residues long. The CDR3 nucleotides read TGTGCCACTAGGGGACAGGAGGGCCCCTATGGCTACACCTTC. It yields the protein CATRGQEGPYGYTF.

The chain couples TRBV29-1 to TRBJ2-1, with D tentatively TRBD2 (5 bases). The CDR3 contains 15 residues. Trimming took 5 bases from V and 2 from J, leaving 16 bases between them. Germline loops: CDR1 SQVTM, CDR2 ANQGSEA. The DNA of the CDR3 is TGCAGCGTTCCCCGTAGAGGGAGCGCCTACAATGAGCAGTTCTTC. Translating it yields CSVPRRGSAYNEQFF.

J is TRBJ1-3 and V is TRBV3-1 (or the pseudogene TRBV3-2); D may be TRBD1 (6 bases). Trimming stripped 3 bases from V and 2 bases from J, with 11 bases between. The germline V gene has CDR1 LGHDT and CDR2 YNNKEL (reference sequence). The CDR3 totals 15 residues. In DNA, the CDR3 is TGTGCCAGCAGCCAGTCCCAGGGGCCTGGAAACACCATATATTTT. It specifies CASSQSQGPGNTIYF.

CDR3 coding DNA: TGTGCCAGCAGCTCGGGGCCGTTCACTGAAGCTTTCTTT. Amino acid sequence: CASSSGPFTEAFF. This chain links TRBV7-2 with TRBJ1-1; TRBD1 is a possible D gene (5 bases). The CDR3 runs to 13 residues. V lost 4 bases and J lost 4, with 10 bases in between. Germline values: CDR1 SGHTA, CDR2 FQGNSA.

The chain is built from TRBV19 and TRBJ2-1; TRBD2 might be the D (6 bases). The CDR3 extends over 16 amino acids. V was trimmed by 6 bases and J by 0 bases, leaving 15 bases between them. Germline CDR1 is LNHDA and CDR2 is SQIVND (reference sequence). In DNA form, the CDR3 reads TGTGCCAGTAGCGACCTAGCGAGGAGCTCCTACAATGAGCAGTTCTTC. Translating gives CASSDLARSSYNEQFF.

The chain couples TRBV6-2 or TRBV6-3 to TRBJ2-7; D uncertain. V lost 6 bases, J lost 2 bases, and 5 bases lay in between. The CDR3 extends over 11 amino acids. In germline, CDR1 is MNHEY, CDR2 SVGEGT. CDR3 sequence reads: CASSRTYEQYF. CDR3 nucleotides: TGTGCCAGCAGCCGAACCTACGAGCAGTACTTC.

The genes are TRBV3-1 (or the pseudogene TRBV3-2) and TRBJ2-5; D assignment may be TRBD1 or TRBD2 (6 bases each). Germline CDR1 and CDR2: LGHDT and YNNKEL (reference sequence). V lost 8 bases to trimming and J lost 5 bases, with 15 bases between them. The CDR3 length is 13 residues. The CDR3 nucleotides read TGTGCCAGCTATGGGGGGCCGGGGGAGACCCAGTACTTC. Translating gives CASYGGPGETQYF.

V is TRBV5-6 and J is TRBJ2-3; D ambiguous. V dropped 1 base and J dropped 2 bases, with 14 bases sitting between them. Germline V gives CDR1 SGHDT, CDR2 YYEEEE. The CDR3 length is 16 residues. This chain's CDR3 is CASSLKLVALTDTQYF. Here the CDR3 DNA reads TGTGCCAGCAGCTTGAAATTAGTGGCACTCACAGATACGCAGTATTTT.

The chain couples TRBV21-1 to TRBJ2-3; TRBD1, the table's D call, lacks a check against the DNA. TRBV21-1 is annotated as a pseudogene. The CDR3 covers 14 residues. CDR3 sequence: CASSILRVTDTQYF. CDR3 sequence (DNA): TGTGCCAGCAGCATTCTCAGGGTTACAGATACGCAGTATTTT.